The next 17 T cell receptor beta chains were all read from a single sample in a study of blood T cells in healthy people across ages. Alongside a J-beta primer mix, a sample-barcoded 5' primer served in a second PCR lasting about 7 to 12 cycles. TCRdb redid the calling of the 5' RACE reads with MiXCR, one entry per CDR3 protein. The table records over 950,000 distinct CDR3 sequences, around two fifths of them present only once. The material sequenced was blood. These receptors were obtained from a young man in good health.

V usage is TRBV9 and J usage is TRBJ1-5, with TRBD1 matching over 7 bases. The V gene end was trimmed by 2 bases and the J gene end by 9 bases; junction bases not matched to a gene: 17. The CDR3 spans 17 residues. Germline-derived CDR1 and CDR2 are SGDLS and YYNGEE. The CDR3 nucleotides are TGTGCCAGCAGCGTGAGCCTAGGAGAAGACAGGGCCCGGCCCCAGCATTTT. Protein: CASSVSLGEDRARPQHF.

Turning to this clonotype: A read error is possible here, since a much larger clone lies one base away. The V gene is TRBV28, the J gene TRBJ1-2; no firm D call. This CDR3 spans 12 amino acids. Germline loops: CDR1 MDHEN, CDR2 SYDVKM. V dropped 3 bases and J dropped 6 bases, with 8 bases sitting between them. This CDR3 reads CASSFKRNGYTF. CDR3 nucleotides: TGTGCCAGCAGTTTTAAGAGGAATGGCTACACCTTC.

This clonotype was counted a few times. For the CDR3, the DNA is TGTGCCAGCAGCGTAGAGGGCCGGGCAGATACGCAGTATTTT. It is translated as CASSVEGRADTQYF. This chain links TRBV9 with TRBJ2-3; no definite D call. CDR3 length: 14 amino acids. V was cut by 0 bases and J by 4 bases, with 9 bases left in between. Germline CDR1 SGDLS, CDR2 YYNGEE.

V gene TRBV13 combines with J gene TRBJ1-1; D might be TRBD1 (5 bases). The ends were cut back, 4 bases at V and 6 bases at J, with 12 bases in the middle. This CDR3 is built from 13 residues. The V gene's germline CDR1 is PRHDT and CDR2 FYEKMQ (reference sequence). CDR3 bases: TGTGCCAGCAGCTCCAGTGGGGCTGCTGAAGCTTTCTTT. Translating it yields CASSSSGAAEAFF.

This clonotype has only one observation. This chain connects TRBV6-2 or TRBV6-3 to TRBJ1-2; D possibly corresponds to TRBD1 (6 bases). The germline gives CDR1 MNHEY, CDR2 SVGEGT. Trimming cost V 7 bases and J 0 bases, with 15 bases left between them. There are 15 residues in the CDR3. In nucleotides, the CDR3 is TGTGCCAGCACCCGAGGAACAGGGTCTAACTATGGCTACACCTTC. Translated: CASTRGTGSNYGYTF.

V and J are TRBV7-2 and TRBJ2-7, with D tentatively TRBD1 or TRBD2 (5 bases each). CDR1 is SGHTA and CDR2 is FQGNSA in the germline V gene. V lost 5 bases and J 2 bases, leaving 13 bases between the germline ends. The CDR3 has 14 amino acids. In DNA, the CDR3 is TGTGCCAGCAGCCCCATGCTGGGACCCTACGAGCAGTACTTC. Residues: CASSPMLGPYEQYF. The whole variable domain, remainder taken from reference TRBV7-2 and TRBJ2-7, is GAGVSQSPSNKVTEKGKDVELRCDPISGHTALYWYRQSLGQGLEFLIYFQGNSAPDKSGLPSDRFSAERTGGSVSTLTIQRTQQEDSAVYLCASSPMLGPYEQYFGPGTRLTVT.

The V call is TRBV27, the J call TRBJ2-2; the D gene is possibly TRBD1 (7 bases). With 0 bases removed from V and 6 bases from J, the gap between germline ends came to 14 bases. Per the germline V gene, CDR1 is MNHEY and CDR2 is SMNVEV (reference sequence). This CDR3 is built from 16 residues. The CDR3 DNA is TGTGCCAGCAGTTTATCACAGGGGAGGTTCCCCGGGGAGCTGTTTTTT. This encodes CASSLSQGRFPGELFF.

A single count supports this clonotype. The V and J genes are TRBV19 and TRBJ2-7; possibly TRBD2 for D (5 bases). Trimming shortened V by 5 bases and J by 3 bases, and 14 bases separated the two germline ends. CDR3 length: 14 amino acids. Germline CDR1 is LNHDA and CDR2 is SQIVND (reference sequence). The CDR3 DNA sequence: TGTGCCAGTAGTCCCACGGACGGGAACTACGAGCAGTACTTC. It specifies CASSPTDGNYEQYF.

As regards this clonotype: One junction end does not reproduce the germline sequence, and a read error may be involved. This chain connects TRBV6-5 to TRBJ2-1; 8 positions agree with TRBD1. Germline lookup yields CDR1 MNHEY and CDR2 SVGAGI. This CDR3 contains 15 residues. The CDR3 is CASSFGQGAYSEQFF. CDR3 in DNA: TGTGCCAGCAGTTTTGGACAGGGAGCTTACAGTGAGCAGTTCTTC.

The CDR3 sequence is CASSYSGPATNEKLFF. In DNA form, the CDR3 reads TGTGCCAGCAGTTACTCGGGCCCGGCAACTAATGAAAAACTGTTTTTT. The J gene is TRBJ1-4, the V gene TRBV6-6; no clear D gene. Germline V gene sequence: CDR1 MNHNY, CDR2 SVGAGI (reference sequence). The CDR3 loop spans 16 amino acids. The ends were cut back, 0 bases at V and 0 bases at J, with 8 bases in the middle.

This chain uses TRBV27 with TRBJ1-1; 10 nucleotides agree with TRBD1. The V gene's germline CDR1 is MNHEY and CDR2 SMNVEV (reference sequence). V shed 5 bases, J shed 6 bases, and the junction held 9 bases outside the gene matches. The CDR3 has 15 amino acids. The CDR3 protein is CASSPVTGGFAEAFF. CDR3 DNA sequence: TGTGCCAGCAGTCCAGTGACAGGGGGCTTTGCTGAAGCTTTCTTT.

CDR3 nucleotide sequence: TGTGCCAGCAGTTCCGACGGGACAGGTACAGATACGCAGTATTTT. Protein sequence: CASSSDGTGTDTQYF. This chain connects TRBV6-5 to TRBJ2-3, with 8 bases identical to TRBD1. This CDR3 contains 15 residues. Trimming at V came to 4 bases and at J to 3 bases, leaving 6 bases not matched to a gene. CDR1 is MNHEY and CDR2 is SVGAGI in the germline V gene.

V is TRBV7-9 and J is TRBJ1-4; 9 positions match TRBD1. This CDR3 region has 15 residues. The V gene's germline CDR1 is SEHNR and CDR2 FQNEAQ (reference sequence). With V trimmed by 5 bases and J by 5 bases, 6 bases remained unmatched. CDR3 DNA sequence: TGTGCCAGCAGCATCTCCGGGACAGGGAATGAAAAACTGTTTTTT. It specifies CASSISGTGNEKLFF.

This clonotype was detected many times. The chain uses TRBV4-3 and TRBJ2-3; D is unresolved. The CDR3 contains 14 residues. V was pared by 1 base and J by 1 base, with 6 bases between. Germline CDR1 and CDR2: LGHNA and YSLEER. The CDR3 region has the DNA TGCGCCAGCAGCCAAGTATCAGGCACAGATACGCAGTATTTT. It encodes CASSQVSGTDTQYF.

This chain connects TRBV2 to TRBJ1-1, with D maybe TRBD1 (5 bases). Trimming removed 3 bases at V and 5 bases at J, with 13 bases between. Germline CDR1 and CDR2: SNHLY and FYNNEI. The CDR3 runs to 14 residues. CDR3 in DNA: TGTGCCAGCAGTGACGCAGTTAGGGGTACTGAAGCTTTCTTT. Protein product: CASSDAVRGTEAFF.

The chain carries TRBV5-1 and TRBJ2-5, with D uncertain. Germline V lookup: CDR1 SGHRS, CDR2 YFSETQ. V lost 0 bases to trimming and J lost 4 bases, with 7 bases between them. This CDR3 spans 13 amino acids. CDR3 nucleotide sequence: TGCGCCAGCAGCTTGGGCTTTTCAGAGACCCAGTACTTC. Amino acids: CASSLGFSETQYF.

V is TRBV5-1 and J is TRBJ2-1; no definite D call. CDR3 size: 14 residues. The germline gives CDR1 SGHRS, CDR2 YFSETQ. Trimming took 4 bases from V and 7 from J, leaving 15 bases between them. CDR3 sequence: CASSDGAARNEQFF. The CDR3 nucleotides read TGCGCCAGCAGCGACGGAGCAGCCCGGAATGAGCAGTTCTTC.